The T cell receptor (beta chain) under discussion was sequenced for a study of shared clonotypes between healthy human individuals. Overall study findings and caveats: A limitation of the genetic and exposure-history diversity represented arose from few donors.

Germline assignment: CDR1 SGHRS and CDR2 YFSETQ. The CDR3 contains 16 residues. Trimming stripped 3 bases from V and 1 base from J, with 16 bases between. Roughly 30,000 T cell genomes, or approximately 300 ng DNA, went into replicate PCRs of unsorted PBMC. Using immunoSEQ multiplex PCR, the repertoire was profiled, and TCRdb retains in-frame clones only, with some absent. The sample lists approximately 470,000 clones, roughly 80% occurring once. A note on this clone: Its target is unknown.

This receptor was obtained from a woman between 40 and 50 years old in good health. Some clones in this sample may be carry-over from other donors' samples. What was sequenced was PBMCs. The rearrangement joins TRBV5-1 to TRBJ1-1; weak D call: TRBD1 (6 bases). CDR3 loop: CASSSGPGVRNTEAFF. The CDR3 DNA is TGCGCCAGCAGCTCCGGGCCAGGGGTTCGGAACACTGAAGCTTTCTTT.